The 8 T cell receptor beta chains below come from one sample, sequenced in a study of T cells expressing NK-cell markers (dated by TCRdb to 2020 to 2021). Libraries came from 5' RACE. The sequencing machine was an Illumina HiSeq 2000. The reads underwent TCRdb reprocessing, giving one record for each CDR3 protein sequence and no DNA. This sample's clone table shows under 500,000 distinct CDR3 sequences. The top ten clones comprise about 7.1% of the sample. Sequenced material: blood T cells: a sorted CD56 or NKG2C T cell subset, CD4+ or CD8+ T cells, or bulk PBMC T cells (not recorded which). These TCRs come from a woman aged 18-69 years in good health.

The CDR3 loop is CASSQGELTNTGELLF. V gene TRBV4-3 combines with J gene TRBJ2-2. The CDR3 has 16 residues. Germline loops: CDR1 LGHNA, CDR2 YSLEER.

The rearrangement joins TRBV6-2 or TRBV6-3 to TRBJ1-3. Germline CDR1 reads MNHEY; CDR2 reads SVGEGT. The CDR3 loop spans 12 amino acids. The CDR3 reads CASSRVADTIYF.

V usage is TRBV7-2 and J usage is TRBJ2-3; the D call of TRBD1 rests on TCRdb alone, since no DNA is present to check it. This CDR3 spans 15 amino acids. In germline, CDR1 is SGHTA, CDR2 FQGNSA. Here the CDR3 reads CASSRVQGLGDTQYF.

V and J are TRBV12-3 or TRBV12-4 and TRBJ2-3; TCRdb's D gene call, TRBD1, goes unchecked for lack of DNA. CDR3 length: 14 amino acids. The CDR3 sequence: CASGSRVYTDTQYF.

This chain joins TRBV4-3 and TRBJ2-3; the D call from TCRdb, TRBD1, cannot be confirmed without DNA. This CDR3 is built from 17 residues. Germline V gives CDR1 LGHNA, CDR2 YSLEER. The CDR3 protein is CASSQDIPGGITDTQYF.

The chain has TRBV4-3 and TRBJ2-2; the D call from TCRdb, TRBD1, cannot be confirmed without DNA. The CDR3 is 18 amino acids. The germline V gene has CDR1 LGHNA and CDR2 YSLEER. The CDR3 loop is CASSQALLPGTNTGELFF.

V gene TRBV2 combines with J gene TRBJ2-3; TCRdb's D call, TRBD1, is unchecked because there is no DNA. Looked up from germline, CDR1 is SNHLY and CDR2 is FYNNEI. The CDR3 is 13 amino acids. The CDR3 sequence is CASSDRGTDTQYF.

J is TRBJ2-3 and V is TRBV7-8; the TRBD2 assignment by TCRdb is unverifiable without DNA. Germline V gene data show CDR1 as SGHVS and CDR2 as FQNEAQ. CDR3 length equals 15 residues. CDR3 residues: CASSKLAGGPDTQYF.